The 32 T cell receptor beta chains reported below all come from one sample, sequenced in a study of cytomegalovirus exposure and HLA in healthy donors. PCR employed 60 Vbeta and 13 Jbeta primers. Sequencing was performed with immunoSEQ multiplex PCR; in TCRdb, only in-frame clones are kept and a portion is missing. The table shows approximately 250,000 clones, with 80% to 90% occurring only once. Source material: PBMCs. The receptors were gathered from a girl between 2 and 10 years old in good health and CMV-seronegative.

The V gene is TRBV5-4, the J gene TRBJ2-5; TRBD1 matches at 7 bases. The CDR3 is made up of 14 amino acids. Germline CDR1 and CDR2: SGHNT and YYREEE (reference sequence). Trimming cost V 4 bases and J 5 bases; bases outside gene matches: 8. The CDR3 DNA reads as TGTGCCAGCAGCCTCCGACAGGGAGTGGAGACCCAGTACTTC. Amino acid sequence: CASSLRQGVETQYF.

This chain joins TRBV6-6 and TRBJ2-3; 7 nucleotides match TRBD1. Germline V lookup: CDR1 MNHNY, CDR2 SVGAGI (reference sequence). Germline trimming cut 4 bases from V and 2 bases from J; bases unmatched to any gene: 9. The CDR3 is 16 residues long. The CDR3 sequence is CASSWGPGQYTDTQYF. CDR3 bases: TGTGCCAGCAGTTGGGGACCGGGACAGTACACAGATACGCAGTATTTT.

The V call is TRBV30, the J call TRBJ1-1; D might be TRBD1 (5 bases). Germline-derived CDR1 and CDR2 are GTSNPN and SVGIG (reference sequence). CDR3 length: 15 amino acids. V gave up 4 bases and J gave up 0 bases, with 15 bases separating them. The DNA for the CDR3 is TGTGCCTGGACTTCGGGACTGATCATGAACACTGAAGCTTTCTTT. Translation gives CAWTSGLIMNTEAFF.

The gene calls are TRBV5-5 and TRBJ1-6; 7 nucleotides match TRBD1. Germline V lookup: CDR1 SGHKS, CDR2 YYEKEE (reference sequence). This CDR3 comprises 18 residues. Trimming at V came to 3 bases and at J to 0 bases, leaving 9 bases not matched to a gene. CDR3 sequence (DNA): TGTGCCAGCAGCTCGGGACAGATAGTTAGCTCCTATAATTCACCCCTCCACTTT. Its translation is CASSSGQIVSSYNSPLHF. Using reference TRBV5-5 and TRBJ1-6 for the parts outside the CDR3, the full variable domain is DAGVTQSPTHLIKTRGQQVTLRCSPISGHKSVSWYQQVLGQGPQFIFQYYEKEERGRGNFPDRFSARQFPNYSSELNVNALLLGDSALYLCASSSGQIVSSYNSPLHFGNGTRLTVT.

V usage is TRBV5-5 and J usage is TRBJ2-7, with unresolved D. The CDR3 contains 13 residues. Trimming removed 2 bases at V and 3 bases at J, with 9 bases between. Germline CDR1 and CDR2: SGHKS and YYEKEE (reference sequence). The chain's CDR3 is CASSLYHGYEQYF. For the CDR3, the DNA is TGTGCCAGCAGCTTATATCACGGCTACGAGCAGTACTTC.

The chain employs TRBV5-4 and TRBJ2-1, with 7 bases fitting TRBD2. Germline V CDR1 and CDR2: SGHNT, YYREEE (reference sequence). The CDR3 runs 15 residues. The V and J ends lost 0 bases and 8 bases, in that order; junction bases with no gene match: 8. CDR3 nucleotide sequence: TGTGCCAGCAGCTTGGCCGAGCGGGGCGGCGATGAGCAGTTCTTC. Translation: CASSLAERGGDEQFF.

Details on this clone: Additional DNA sequences in this sample encode the identical CDR3. The chain has TRBV6-6 and TRBJ2-3, with 7 bases lining up with TRBD1. This CDR3 contains 15 residues. The germline CDR1 and CDR2 sequences are MNHNY and SVGAGI (reference sequence). V trimming: 2 bases; J trimming: 6 bases; junction bases outside the gene matches: 8. CDR3 coding DNA: TGTGCCAGCAGTTACGGCCGAGGGGGCCCGGATACGCAGTATTTT. Translating gives CASSYGRGGPDTQYF.

This sequence joins TRBV6-4 and TRBJ1-5, with no clear D. Trimming shortened V by 7 bases and J by 6 bases, and 10 bases separated the two germline ends. This CDR3 is 12 amino acids long. Per germline, CDR1 MRHNA and CDR2 SNTAGT. CDR3 residues: CASTRFGQPQHF. The CDR3, as DNA: TGTGCCAGCACCCGCTTCGGTCAGCCCCAGCATTTT.

In its sample, this clone was seen once. V and J are TRBV4-1 and TRBJ2-2; D gene unclear. This CDR3 region has 15 residues. The V gene's germline CDR1 is MGHRA and CDR2 YSYEKL. V shed 4 bases and J shed 7 bases, with 16 bases lying between them. In DNA, the CDR3 is TGCGCCAGCAGCCCTTCCACTATGGTCCACGGGGAGCTGTTTTTT. Its protein product is CASSPSTMVHGELFF.

As DNA, the CDR3 is TGCGCCAGCAGCCAAGACCGGACAGGGTTTGGGACTACAGATACGCAGTATTTT. This translates into CASSQDRTGFGTTDTQYF. This chain links TRBV4-1 with TRBJ2-3; 8 bases match TRBD1. The J segment lost 3 bases and the V segment lost 0 bases, leaving 11 bases of the junction unmatched. The CDR3 runs 18 residues. CDR1 and CDR2 (germline): MGHRA, YSYEKL.

In this sample, this clone turned up a few times. The chain has TRBV6-5 and TRBJ2-2; TRBD2 matches 11 bases. The CDR3 is 15 residues long. Germline loops: CDR1 MNHEY, CDR2 SVGAGI. Losses at the gene ends were 5 bases for V and 4 bases for J; bases not matched to a gene: 3. CDR3 loop: CASSAGLAGTGELFF. CDR3 in DNA: TGTGCCAGCAGTGCCGGACTAGCGGGCACCGGGGAGCTGTTTTTT.

The chain is built from TRBV29-1 and TRBJ2-5, with unresolved D. Germline V gene sequence: CDR1 SQVTM, CDR2 ANQGSEA. V gave up 1 base and J gave up 2 bases, with 5 bases separating them. The CDR3 spans 12 residues. CDR3 bases: TGCAGCGTTGAAGGCCAGCAAGAGACCCAGTACTTC. This gives the protein CSVEGQQETQYF.

The chain is built from TRBV20-1 and TRBJ1-1; TRBD1 matches 9 bases. Germline values: CDR1 DFQATT, CDR2 SNEGSKA (reference sequence). This CDR3 comprises 11 residues. Germline trimming cut 6 bases from V and 9 bases from J; bases unmatched to any gene: 5. CDR3 amino acids: CSAGQGPQAFF. The DNA for the CDR3 is TGCAGTGCGGGACAGGGCCCCCAAGCTTTCTTT.

The V call is TRBV27, the J call TRBJ2-3; 11 bases are a match to TRBD2. CDR1 is MNHEY, CDR2 SMNVEV, per germline (reference sequence). J lost 6 bases, V lost 1 base, and 3 bases had no gene match. This CDR3 spans 15 amino acids. The CDR3 reads CASSLYASGRDTQYF. The CDR3 DNA follows: TGTGCCAGCAGTTTATACGCTAGCGGGAGGGATACGCAGTATTTT.

This clone was seen only once. This chain connects TRBV11-2 to TRBJ2-4, with 9 bases that match TRBD2. The CDR3 is 18 amino acids. Germline V lookup: CDR1 SGHAT, CDR2 FQNNGV. V lost 5 bases, J lost 0 bases, and 11 bases stayed unmatched. The CDR3 loop reads CASSSSGGGVLAKNIQYF. The DNA of the CDR3 is TGTGCCAGCAGCAGTAGCGGGGGAGGAGTTTTAGCCAAAAACATTCAGTACTTC.

This clone was counted a single time. The J gene is TRBJ2-3, the V gene TRBV2; D is unresolved. Germline V gene sequence: CDR1 SNHLY, CDR2 FYNNEI. This CDR3 region has 11 residues. Trimming left V 9 bases short and J 4 bases short, with 8 bases between. Written as DNA, the CDR3 is TGTGCCAGTCTCGAGGCAGATACGCAGTATTTT. Protein product: CASLEADTQYF.

The genes are TRBV7-6 and TRBJ2-1, with 8 bases fitting TRBD2. The CDR3 runs to 16 residues. With V trimmed by 5 bases and J by 4 bases, 10 bases remained unmatched. In germline, CDR1 is SGHVS, CDR2 FNYEAQ. CDR3 protein: CASSRPLAGGYNEQFF. CDR3 coding DNA: TGTGCCAGCAGCCGCCCTCTCGCGGGAGGTTACAATGAGCAGTTCTTC.

The sample holds one count of this clone. V gene TRBV13 combines with J gene TRBJ2-5; perhaps TRBD2 as D (5 bases). The J call is uncertain, as TRBJ2-7 better fits the DNA end. This CDR3 contains 15 residues. CDR1 and CDR2 from the germline V gene are PRHDT and FYEKMQ (reference sequence). CDR3 in amino acids: CASSLVNGPGSEQYF. CDR3 nucleotide sequence: TGTGCCAGCAGCCTCGTCAACGGCCCGGGGTCCGAGCAGTACTTC.

This clone showed up just once. The CDR3 DNA reads as TGTGCCAGCAGCTCCGGGACTAGCCTGCCCGAGCAGTACTTC. Its protein is CASSSGTSLPEQYF. The J gene is TRBJ2-7, the V gene TRBV5-4; TRBD2 agrees at 9 bases. Germline V lookup: CDR1 SGHNT, CDR2 YYREEE (reference sequence). This CDR3 is built from 14 residues. Trimming at V came to 3 bases and at J to 6 bases, leaving 7 bases not matched to a gene.

The chain uses TRBV11-3 and TRBJ2-1, with 10 bases fitting TRBD2. In germline, CDR1 is SGHNT, CDR2 YENEEA. CDR3 length: 16 residues. Losses at the gene ends were 0 bases for V and 2 bases for J; bases not matched to a gene: 1. CDR3 protein: CASSLDGLAAYNEQFF. CDR3 DNA sequence: TGTGCCAGCAGCTTAGATGGACTAGCGGCCTACAATGAGCAGTTCTTC.

V usage is TRBV4-1 and J usage is TRBJ1-5; tentative D call: TRBD1 (5 bases). The CDR3 spans 16 residues. The germline CDR1 and CDR2 sequences are MGHRA and YSYEKL. V gave up 0 bases and J gave up 6 bases, with 15 bases separating them. Here the CDR3 DNA reads TGCGCCAGCAGCCAAGATAGGGGAGGAGGGAGTCAGCCCCAGCATTTT. Encoded protein: CASSQDRGGGSQPQHF.

The chain combines TRBV19 with TRBJ1-1, with D tentatively TRBD1 (6 bases). The germline CDR1 and CDR2 sequences are LNHDA and SQIVND (reference sequence). The CDR3 has 15 amino acids. V shed 1 base and J shed 0 bases, with 9 bases lying between them. DNA for the CDR3: TGTGCCAGTAGTATAGGGGGGCGGATGAACACTGAAGCTTTCTTT. It codes for CASSIGGRMNTEAFF. Using reference TRBV19 and TRBJ1-1 for the parts outside the CDR3, the full variable domain is DGGITQSPKYLFRKEGQNVTLSCEQNLNHDAMYWYRQDPGQGLRLIYYSQIVNDFQKGDIAEGYSVSREKKESFPLTVTSAQKNPTAFYLCASSIGGRMNTEAFFGQGTRLTVV.

The chain uses TRBV27 and TRBJ1-2, with D possibly TRBD1 on 5 matching bases. Trimming removed 4 bases at V and 0 bases at J, with 12 bases between. The CDR3 has 15 residues. Per the germline V gene, CDR1 is MNHEY and CDR2 is SMNVEV (reference sequence). This chain's CDR3 is CASSYSGSPNYGYTF. The CDR3 DNA follows: TGTGCCAGCAGTTATTCAGGGTCTCCTAACTATGGCTACACCTTC.

The chain employs TRBV6-1 and TRBJ1-1; D is possibly TRBD1 (5 bases). In germline, CDR1 is MNHNS, CDR2 SASEGT. The CDR3 has 14 amino acids. The V and J ends lost 5 bases and 0 bases respectively, with 10 bases between them. The CDR3, as DNA: TGTGCCAGCAGTTTGACAGTCATGAACACTGAAGCTTTCTTT. Translating gives CASSLTVMNTEAFF.

Concerning this clone itself: This same CDR3 is encoded by further DNA sequences in the sample. V and J are TRBV9 and TRBJ2-3; D perhaps matches TRBD2 (7 bases). Trimming stripped 0 bases from V and 3 bases from J, with 11 bases between. The CDR3 extends over 15 amino acids. Germline CDR1 is SGDLS and CDR2 is YYNGEE. The CDR3 DNA reads TGTGCCAGCAGCGTAGCGGGGGGCCGGACAGATACGCAGTATTTT. Amino acids: CASSVAGGRTDTQYF. Looking up the rest from reference TRBV9 and TRBJ2-3 gives the full variable domain: DSGVTQTPKHLITATGQRVTLRCSPRSGDLSVYWYQQSLDQGLQFLIQYYNGEERAKGNILERFSAQQFPDLHSELNLSSLELGDSALYFCASSVAGGRTDTQYFGPGTRLTVL.

The chain has TRBV13 and TRBJ2-3; 8 nucleotides match TRBD2. The CDR3 spans 18 residues. V was clipped by 3 bases and J by 0 bases; unmatched bases: 11. The germline gives CDR1 PRHDT, CDR2 FYEKMQ (reference sequence). The CDR3 nucleotides read TGTGCCAGCAGCTTGGGGAGCGGGGGCTTCGTTAGCACAGATACGCAGTATTTT. Protein product: CASSLGSGGFVSTDTQYF.

The J gene is TRBJ1-5, the V gene TRBV27; tentative D call: TRBD1 (6 bases). Trimming cost V 3 bases and J 1 base, with 13 bases left between them. Germline CDR1 reads MNHEY; CDR2 reads SMNVEV (reference sequence). This CDR3 has 16 amino acids. CDR3 coding DNA: TGTGCCAGCAGTTTCCGGGGGGCCGGGAGCAATCAGCCCCAGCATTTT. This encodes CASSFRGAGSNQPQHF.

The V and J genes are TRBV5-1 and TRBJ2-5; 10 bases map to TRBD1. The germline V gene has CDR1 SGHRS and CDR2 YFSETQ. The CDR3 has 13 amino acids. V lost 4 bases, J lost 4 bases, and 1 base stayed unmatched. CDR3 region: CASSGTGVETQYF. The CDR3, as DNA: TGCGCCAGCAGCGGGACAGGGGTAGAGACCCAGTACTTC.

This chain links TRBV9 with TRBJ2-7; D call uncertain. This CDR3 spans 13 amino acids. Deletions cut 0 bases from V and 0 bases from J, with 4 bases between. Germline CDR1 SGDLS, CDR2 YYNGEE. The CDR3 bases are TGTGCCAGCAGCGTAGACAGCTCCTACGAGCAGTACTTC. Its protein is CASSVDSSYEQYF.

The rearrangement links TRBV6-6 to TRBJ2-1, with 9 bases matching TRBD2. Per germline, CDR1 MNHNY and CDR2 SVGAGI (reference sequence). The V and J ends lost 2 bases and 7 bases, in that order; junction bases with no gene match: 9. The CDR3 sequence is 16 residues long. The CDR3 DNA reads as TGTGCCAGCAGTTACGGCCCTAGCGGGGTGAGGAATGAGCAGTTCTTC. Its translation is CASSYGPSGVRNEQFF.

The chain uses TRBV11-3 and TRBJ2-1; 7 nucleotides align to TRBD1. V was clipped by 4 bases and J by 10 bases; unmatched bases: 4. Germline assignment: CDR1 SGHNT and CDR2 YENEEA. The CDR3 is made up of 12 amino acids. This CDR3 reads CASSSRTGEQFF. CDR3 sequence (DNA): TGTGCCAGCAGCTCCCGGACAGGAGAGCAGTTCTTC.

This sequence joins TRBV9 and TRBJ2-5, with 11 bases fitting TRBD2. The trim removed 0 bases at V and 4 bases at J, leaving 5 bases unmatched. The germline V gene has CDR1 SGDLS and CDR2 YYNGEE. This CDR3 has 16 residues. The CDR3 DNA reads TGTGCCAGCAGCGTAGGTGTTAGCGGGGGGGCAGAGACCCAGTACTTC. Encoded protein: CASSVGVSGGAETQYF.